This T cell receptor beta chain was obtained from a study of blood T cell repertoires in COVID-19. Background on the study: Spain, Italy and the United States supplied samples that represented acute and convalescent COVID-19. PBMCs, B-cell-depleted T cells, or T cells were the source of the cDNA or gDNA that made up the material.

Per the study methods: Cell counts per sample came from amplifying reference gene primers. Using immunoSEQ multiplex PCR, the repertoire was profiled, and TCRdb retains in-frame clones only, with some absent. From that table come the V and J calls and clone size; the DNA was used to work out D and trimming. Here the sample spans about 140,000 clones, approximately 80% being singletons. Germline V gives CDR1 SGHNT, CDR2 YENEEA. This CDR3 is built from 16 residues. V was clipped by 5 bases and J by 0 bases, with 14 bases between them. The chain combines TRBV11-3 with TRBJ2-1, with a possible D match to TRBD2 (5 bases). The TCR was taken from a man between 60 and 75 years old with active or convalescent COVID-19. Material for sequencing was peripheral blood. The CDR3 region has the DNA TGTGCCAGCAGCCAACGGGCGGGTTTCTCCTACAATGAGCAGTTCTTC. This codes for CASSQRAGFSYNEQFF.